The clone carrying this T cell receptor (beta chain) was counted a few times. What it binds is not known. Germline assignment: CDR1 SGHTA and CDR2 FQGNSA. There are 13 residues in the CDR3. Trimming shortened V by 5 bases and J by 10 bases, and 15 bases separated the two germline ends. This entry is derived from a study of CD8 T cells in ankylosing spondylitis. Notes on the study in general: The study identified a TCR beta motif of roughly eight highly homologous variants that appeared characteristic of ankylosing spondylitis blood. Existing reports had already noted some motif variants in reactive arthritis synovial fluid and blood. Clones linked to disease were reported to show significant enrichment in matched ankylosing spondylitis synovial fluid.

The authors made TCR beta libraries by quantitative 5'-RACE with molecular barcodes. MiXCR was run by TCRdb on the 5' RACE reads, yielding one entry per CDR3 protein. The sample records 150,000 or so distinct CDR3 sequences, under 35% being singletons. The receptor was derived from a male donor with ankylosing spondylitis. The rearrangement uses TRBV7-2 and TRBJ2-1, with D hard to call. The sequenced material came from synovial fluid, either unsorted or a sorted T cell fraction (not recorded which). CDR3 sequence reads: CASSPSRPREQFF. CDR3 nucleotides: TGTGCCAGCAGCCCCAGCCGCCCACGGGAGCAGTTCTTC.